This T cell receptor beta chain was identified during a study of CD8+ T cells in alopecia areata. About the research overall: It was oral tofacitinib, at 5 to 10 mg twice daily, that treated patients received. Findings and caveats of the study: Sequencing of scalp tissue also captures the resident alphabeta T cells of normal skin.

Germline V gene data show CDR1 as MGHDK and CDR2 as SYGVNS. With 0 bases clipped from V and 4 bases from J, the junction kept 3 bases outside the gene matches. This CDR3 has 16 residues. TCR sequencing used cDNA made by reverse transcription of extracted RNA. Generated by immunoSEQ multiplex PCR, the TCRdb table keeps only in-frame clones and is missing some. The table has 200,000 to 250,000 clones, 50% to 70% seen once. Peripheral blood and lesional scalp punch biopsies were taken from alopecia areata patients. Starting from PBMCs, sorting isolated CD4+ and CD8+ T cells. Remarks on this clone: Its target is unknown.

This chain uses TRBV25-1 with TRBJ1-1; 12 bases line up with TRBD1. The sequencing used CD4+ T cells sorted from blood, collected at week 0. The clonotype originates from a human donor with alopecia areata. DNA for the CDR3: TGTGCCAGCAGTGAATATGGGGGACAGGGGGCCACTGAAGCTTTCTTT. Translation gives CASSEYGGQGATEAFF.